This T cell receptor beta chain was identified in a study of blood T cell repertoires in COVID-19. Study information: T cells, B-cell-depleted T cells, or PBMCs provided the cDNA or gDNA that served as material.

The assay was immunoSEQ multiplex PCR, and TCRdb's table has in-frame clones only and misses some. The sample has approximately 99,000 clones, around 88% seen once; the top ten hold approximately 2%. This clone was seen only a few times. The CDR3 spans 15 residues. V lost 2 bases, J lost 0 bases, and 12 bases lay in between. Germline values: CDR1 SGHDT, CDR2 YYEEEE. Seattle's cohort entered during active infection and was followed longitudinally. The sequencing input was peripheral blood. The receptor comes from a man aged 50 to 59 with COVID-19, enrolled during active disease. The V gene is TRBV5-6, the J gene TRBJ2-7; tentatively, D is TRBD1 (5 bases). CDR3 sequence reads: CASSFGAVSSYEQYF. For the CDR3, the DNA is TGTGCCAGCAGCTTTGGGGCCGTGAGCTCCTACGAGCAGTACTTC.